This TCR beta chain derives from a study of blood T cell repertoires in COVID-19. Study-wide context: There were acute and convalescent COVID-19 samples, and they came from the United States, Italy and Spain. In each case, the material was cDNA or gDNA derived from T cells, B-cell-depleted T cells, or PBMCs.

The V end lost 0 bases, the J end lost 2 bases, and 11 bases lay between the germline ends. CDR1 and CDR2 (germline): MNHEY, SMNVEV (reference sequence). The CDR3 contains 15 residues. In the original workflow: Reference gene primers were amplified, and this amplification served to estimate nucleated cell counts. Generated by immunoSEQ multiplex PCR, the TCRdb table keeps only in-frame clones and is missing some. V, J and clone size are those of that table, while D and trimming were read from the DNA. Of around 100,000 clones in the sample, 90% are singletons; the top ten hold around 5%. The chain has TRBV27 and TRBJ2-7; no firm D call. The source of this sequence is a man aged 50 to 59 with acute or convalescent COVID-19. The specimen sequenced was peripheral blood. The CDR3 sequence: CASSLSRIGAYEQYF. In nucleotides, the CDR3 is TGTGCCAGCAGTTTATCCCGGATAGGAGCCTACGAGCAGTACTTC.